This T cell receptor (beta chain) came from a study of T cells in Graves' hyperthyroidism and ophthalmopathy. Overall study: Peripheral blood collection took place at initial diagnosis, before any treatment.

It was RNA transcripts that yielded the amplified TCR beta CDR3 regions. First-round RT-PCR targeting the TCR CDR3 was performed with the HTBI primer set. From the multiplex PCR reads, TCRdb called clonotypes with MiXCR, one entry per CDR3 protein. In the table there are a few hundred thousand distinct CDR3 sequences, around 20% of which are singletons. CDR1 and CDR2 (germline): MNHEY, SVGAGI. The CDR3 sequence is 15 residues long. These patients, aged 18 to 65, had recently diagnosed hyperthyroidism lasting under 2 months. More than 9.5 ml fresh peripheral blood yielded the PBMCs. Overall study results and limits: Within blood appeared most thyroid clonotypes that had expanded above 0.001.

The table lists this clonotype with many counts. Its antigen is unknown. Being one base from a much bigger clone, this may be a read error. The TCR originated in a man younger than 35 with Graves' hyperthyroidism. Input material: blood. V and J are TRBV6-5 and TRBJ2-4; D might be TRBD1 or TRBD2, each matching 5 bases. CDR3 residues: CASSSSFGAKNIKYF. The CDR3 bases are TGTGCCAGCAGTTCCTCCTTCGGGGCCAAAAACATTAAGTACTTC.